A selection of T cell receptor beta chains follows, all from one sample in a study of regulatory T cells in long-lasting Graves disease. Each CDR3 protein is one row after TCRdb ran MiXCR on the multiplex PCR reads. This sample has about 320,000 distinct CDR3 sequences, with over 15% found just once. The sample consisted of peripheral blood mononuclear cells (PBMCs), taken at new diagnosis, from a patient treated with antithyroid drugs. The receptors here all came from a female donor with Graves disease. Both conserved end residues are part of each CDR3. A D gene is named only where the DNA matches it firmly. Clone size is given for some rows only: seen once, a few or many times, or a class if the clone is expanded.

>TRBV12-5|TRBJ1-5|many|TRBD1
CASKGQGSQPQHF
TGTGCTAGTAAAGGACAGGGGAGTCAGCCCCAGCATTTT
>TRBV11-2|TRBJ2-2|many|TRBD1
CASSLGRQGLGELFF
TGTGCCAGCAGCTTAGGCCGACAGGGGCTGGGGGAGCTGTTTTTT
>TRBV5-1|TRBJ1-2|many|-
CASSLGARGVRSYGYTF
TGCGCCAGCAGCTTGGGCGCCCGAGGGGTGAGGAGCTATGGCTACACCTTC
>TRBV6-5|TRBJ2-7|many|TRBD1
CASSWDRGSEQYF
TGTGCCAGCAGTTGGGACAGGGGCAGCGAGCAGTACTTC
>TRBV6-1|TRBJ2-4|-|TRBD1
CASSHRGELAKNIQYF
TGTGCCAGCAGTCACAGGGGGGAACTAGCCAAAAACATTCAGTACTTC
>TRBV9|TRBJ1-5|many|TRBD1
CASSVGAGGQPQHF
TGTGCCAGCAGCGTAGGGGCAGGGGGCCAGCCCCAGCATTTT
>TRBV11-3|TRBJ2-1|-|TRBD2
CASSASSGDNEQFF
TGTGCCAGCAGCGCATCTAGCGGAGACAATGAGCAGTTCTTC
>TRBV28|TRBJ2-2|-|TRBD2
CASSPLGLAETGELFF
TGTGCCAGCTCCCCCCTGGGGCTAGCGGAAACCGGGGAGCTGTTTTTT
>TRBV30|TRBJ2-1|many|-
CAWSPAGNNEQFF
TGTGCCTGGAGTCCAGCGGGCAACAATGAGCAGTTCTTC
>TRBV28|TRBJ2-2|many|-
CASSLLGRPNTGELFF
TGTGCCAGCAGTTTATTAGGCAGACCGAACACCGGGGAGCTGTTTTTT
>TRBV10-3|TRBJ2-1|-|TRBD2
CAISETGLAGSPHNEQFF
TGTGCCATCAGTGAGACAGGACTAGCGGGAAGCCCTCACAATGAGCAGTTCTTC
>TRBV2|TRBJ2-7|many|-
CASSAGLYEQYF
TGTGCCAGCAGTGCTGGACTCTACGAGCAGTACTTC
>TRBV28|TRBJ2-1|-|-
CASGLFSTSSEQFF
TGTGCCAGCGGTTTATTTTCCACTAGCTCTGAGCAGTTCTTC
>TRBV19|TRBJ2-2|-|TRBD1
CASSPGQGASTGELFF
TGTGCCAGTAGTCCCGGACAGGGGGCCAGCACCGGGGAGCTGTTTTTT
>TRBV28|TRBJ1-1|many|-
CASRSLRLNTEAFF
TGTGCCAGCAGGAGCTTACGTCTGAACACTGAAGCTTTCTTT
>TRBV19|TRBJ2-5|many|-
CASSPAEIHREETQYF
TGTGCCAGTAGCCCCGCGGAGATCCACCGAGAAGAGACCCAGTACTTC
>TRBV12-3/TRBV12-4|TRBJ1-2|many|-
CASLGGTPTSYTF
TGTGCCAGCCTGGGGGGGACCCCTACAAGCTACACCTTC
>TRBV9|TRBJ2-1|many|-
CASSVEGASNEQFF
TGTGCCAGCAGCGTAGAAGGGGCCAGCAATGAGCAGTTCTTC
>TRBV5-1|TRBJ2-5|-|-
CASRLGRGTQYF
TGCGCCAGCAGGTTGGGGCGAGGGACCCAGTACTTC
>TRBV19|TRBJ2-7|-|-
CASSIGLSGVSEQYF
TGTGCCAGTAGTATAGGTTTGTCGGGAGTATCCGAGCAGTACTTC
>TRBV11-2|TRBJ2-1|many|-
CASSSFGNEQFF
TGTGCCAGCAGCAGCTTCGGGAATGAGCAGTTCTTC
>TRBV27|TRBJ2-1|many|TRBD2
CASSLWEGGEQFF
TGTGCCAGCAGTTTATGGGAGGGTGGTGAGCAGTTCTTC
>TRBV7-6|TRBJ2-3|few|TRBD2
CASSLGASGRSDTQYF
TGTGCCAGCAGCTTAGGGGCTAGCGGGAGATCAGATACGCAGTATTTT
>TRBV19|TRBJ2-7|many|-
CASSIEDSAEQYF
TGTGCCAGTAGTATAGAGGATAGCGCCGAGCAGTACTTC
>TRBV29-1|TRBJ2-1|many|-
CSVEALWDNEQFF
TGCAGCGTTGAAGCCTTGTGGGACAATGAGCAGTTCTTC
>TRBV5-1|TRBJ2-7|few|-
CASSLSRLSYEQYF
TGCGCCAGCAGCTTGAGTAGATTGTCCTACGAGCAGTACTTC
>TRBV6-9|TRBJ1-6|-|-
CASSFPGQSSPLHF
TGTGCCAGCAGTTTTCCGGGACAATCTTCACCCCTCCACTTT
>TRBV20-1|TRBJ2-4|-|TRBD2
CTLTRNSGDF
TGCACCCTCACCAGGAATAGCGGGGACTTC
>TRBV29-1|TRBJ2-1|-|TRBD1
CSVKTGGRNNEQFF
TGCAGCGTTAAGACAGGGGGGAGGAACAATGAGCAGTTCTTC
>TRBV7-8|TRBJ2-7|many|TRBD2
CASSLPRLAGVYEQYF
TGTGCCAGCAGCTTACCCCGACTAGCGGGTGTCTACGAGCAGTACTTC
>TRBV11-3|TRBJ2-7|many|-
CASSLGQASSYEQYF
TGTGCCAGCAGCTTAGGGCAGGCGAGCTCCTACGAGCAGTACTTC
>TRBV6-1|TRBJ2-7|many|TRBD2
CASTSAGGFSSYEQYF
TGTGCCAGCACCTCCGCCGGGGGGTTCAGCTCCTACGAGCAGTACTTC
>TRBV9|TRBJ2-5|many|-
CASSVAMGGLQETQYF
TGTGCCAGCAGCGTAGCTATGGGAGGCCTCCAAGAGACCCAGTACTTC
>TRBV28|TRBJ2-7|few|-
CASSLIRGDKYF
TGTGCCAGCAGTTTAATACGGGGGGACAAGTACTTC
>TRBV11-3|TRBJ1-4|-|TRBD1
CASSLDSGQVDEKLFF
TGTGCCAGCAGCTTAGATTCGGGACAGGTTGATGAAAAACTGTTTTTT
>TRBV7-9|TRBJ2-1|few|-
CAVEDEQFF
TGTGCCGTGGAAGATGAGCAGTTCTTC
>TRBV12-5|TRBJ2-3|many|-
CASGFLMPGRTDTQYF
TGTGCTAGTGGTTTCCTAATGCCAGGTCGCACAGATACGCAGTATTTT
>TRBV2|TRBJ1-1|many|-
CASRVDSTRGAEAFF
TGTGCCAGCAGGGTGGACAGTACCCGGGGCGCTGAAGCTTTCTTT
>TRBV6-1|TRBJ1-5|many|TRBD1
CASSKGGADQPQHF
TGTGCCAGCAGCAAAGGGGGCGCAGATCAGCCCCAGCATTTT
>TRBV30|TRBJ2-3|once|-
CAWSVGKVTDTQYF
TGTGCCTGGAGTGTAGGAAAGGTGACAGATACGCAGTATTTT
>TRBV18|TRBJ2-7|many|-
CASSLTVYEQYF
TGTGCCAGCTCACTGACAGTTTACGAGCAGTACTTC
>TRBV11-3|TRBJ2-7|many|TRBD1
CASSSFTGTGVYDEQYF
TGTGCCAGCAGCTCATTTACCGGGACAGGGGTTTACGACGAGCAGTACTTC
>TRBV27|TRBJ2-7|many|-
CASSLSGAVRVEQYF
TGTGCCAGCAGTTTATCGGGGGCGGTTAGGGTCGAGCAGTACTTC
>TRBV2|TRBJ1-5|few|-
CASSEGANQPQHF
TGTGCCAGCAGTGAGGGGGCCAATCAGCCCCAGCATTTT
>TRBV12-3/TRBV12-4|TRBJ2-5|many|-
CASRTSSLGRPIVPGRQETQYF
TGTGCCAGCAGGACTTCTTCTTTGGGTCGTCCCATCGTACCGGGAAGACAAGAGACCCAGTACTTC
>TRBV9|TRBJ2-5|-|-
CASSVWRETQYF
TGTGCCAGCAGCGTCTGGCGGGAGACCCAGTACTTC
>TRBV7-6|TRBJ2-2|few|TRBD1
CASSPAGQALVGELFF
TGTGCCAGCAGCCCCGCCGGACAGGCATTGGTCGGGGAGCTGTTTTTT
>TRBV2|TRBJ1-5|many|TRBD1
CASSPIGTAYQPQHF
TGTGCCAGCAGTCCTATAGGGACAGCATATCAGCCCCAGCATTTT
>TRBV30|TRBJ2-5|many|TRBD1
CAWKGQGQETQYF
TGTGCCTGGAAGGGACAGGGACAAGAGACCCAGTACTTC
>TRBV19|TRBJ2-7|-|TRBD2
CASSISAGTRTYEQYF
TGTGCCAGTAGTATTTCCGCCGGGACTAGGACTTACGAGCAGTACTTC
>TRBV3-1|TRBJ2-1|few|TRBD1
CASSRRDRDYNEQFF
TGTGCCAGCAGCCGCCGGGACAGAGACTACAATGAGCAGTTCTTC
>TRBV12-5|TRBJ1-5|many|-
CASGLGTAGNQPQHF
TGTGCTAGTGGTTTGGGGACAGCGGGAAATCAGCCCCAGCATTTT
>TRBV19|TRBJ2-3|many|TRBD1
CAIGQGASDTQYF
TGTGCCATCGGACAGGGCGCTTCAGATACGCAGTATTTT
>TRBV9|TRBJ2-3|many|-
CASSSQASVTDTQYF
TGTGCCAGCAGCTCCCAGGCAAGTGTTACAGATACGCAGTATTTT
>TRBV12-5|TRBJ2-3|few|-
CASGPFQGTDTQYF
TGTGCTAGTGGTCCCTTCCAGGGCACAGATACGCAGTATTTT
>TRBV2|TRBJ2-4|many|TRBD1
CASHRDRNQLAKNIQYF
TGTGCCAGCCACCGGGACAGAAATCAACTAGCCAAAAACATTCAGTACTTC
>TRBV7-2|TRBJ1-2|few|TRBD1
CASARTGTGGWANYGYTF
TGTGCCAGCGCCCGTACTGGCACAGGGGGCTGGGCTAACTATGGCTACACCTTC
>TRBV7-9|TRBJ2-7|-|TRBD2
CASSTHRGAGGPYEQYF
TGTGCCAGCAGCACCCACCGGGGAGCGGGAGGGCCCTACGAGCAGTACTTC
>TRBV11-1|TRBJ2-6|many|-
CASSTEGARSAGANVLTF
TGTGCCAGCAGCACCGAAGGGGCCCGGTCGGCTGGGGCCAACGTCCTGACTTTC
>TRBV28|TRBJ1-4|-|TRBD1
CASSLYGTAQNEKLFF
TGTGCCAGCAGTTTATACGGGACAGCCCAAAATGAAAAACTGTTTTTT